The 25 T cell receptor beta chains below come from one sample, sequenced in a study of glioma-infiltrating T cells. TCR alpha and beta CDR3 regions were amplified from RNA using iRepertoire nested multiplex PCR. One entry per CDR3 protein, called by TCRdb with MiXCR from the multiplex PCR reads. The table lists approximately 90,000 distinct CDR3 sequences, roughly 23% of them singletons. The sample was glioma tissue, nonneoplastic brain tissue, or PBMCs (not recorded which). The source is a human donor with low-grade glioma or glioblastoma, undergoing nonglioma brain surgery, or in good health (not recorded which).

Many counts were recorded for this clonotype. The V gene is TRBV4-1, the J gene TRBJ2-7; 7 nucleotides align to TRBD1. V lost 5 bases to trimming and J lost 1 base; unmatched junction nucleotides: 8. This CDR3 contains 15 residues. The germline V gene has CDR1 MGHRA and CDR2 YSYEKL. As DNA, the CDR3 is TGCGCCAGCAGCGCCTCCGGGACAGTTTCCTACGAGCAGTACTTC. This encodes CASSASGTVSYEQYF.

The rearrangement joins TRBV6-1 to TRBJ2-7; perhaps TRBD1 as D (6 bases). The CDR3 runs 14 residues. From germline, CDR1 is MNHNS and CDR2 SASEGT. Deletions cut 5 bases from V and 4 bases from J, with 15 bases between. Here the CDR3 DNA reads TGTGCCAGCAGTCCTGGGCAGGGGACATACGAGCAGTACTTC. Its protein product is CASSPGQGTYEQYF.

Remarks on this clonotype: At one end the junction does not follow the germline gene, possibly because of a read error. This chain links TRBV24-1 with TRBJ2-1; D possibly corresponds to TRBD1 (5 bases). There are 14 residues in the CDR3. Germline assignment: CDR1 KGHDR and CDR2 SFDVKD. The DNA for the CDR3 is TGTGCCACCAGTGATTATAAGGCGGACAATGGGCAGTTCTTC. This translates into CATSDYKADNGQFF.

This clonotype appeared many times. The chain links TRBV12-3 or TRBV12-4 to TRBJ2-1; weak D call: TRBD2 (7 bases). This CDR3 region has 13 residues. V was shortened by 3 bases and J by 10 bases, with 13 bases between the two germline ends. CDR3 protein: CASSLGGGGEQFF. CDR3 DNA sequence: TGTGCCAGCAGTTTGGGGGGGGGCGGAGAGCAGTTCTTC.

The V and J genes are TRBV7-9 and TRBJ2-1, with D maybe TRBD2 (6 bases). This CDR3 contains 15 residues. Germline-derived CDR1 and CDR2 are SEHNR and FQNEAQ (reference sequence). V dropped 5 bases and J dropped 6 bases, with 17 bases sitting between them. The CDR3 DNA reads TGTGCCAGCAGCCCAAGCGGGTACGCGGGCAATGAGCAGTTCTTC. It specifies CASSPSGYAGNEQFF.

This clonotype was recorded at least ten times. The rearrangement uses TRBV29-1 and TRBJ2-3, with 10 bases matching TRBD2. The V gene end was trimmed by 1 base and the J gene end by 2 bases; junction bases not matched to a gene: 9. CDR3 length: 17 amino acids. CDR1 and CDR2 from the germline V gene are SQVTM and ANQGSEA. CDR3 region: CSVEGRTSGWTTDTQYF. The CDR3 DNA is TGCAGCGTTGAAGGGCGGACTAGCGGTTGGACCACAGATACGCAGTATTTT.

This clonotype has just a few counts. The rearrangement joins TRBV2 to TRBJ1-5, with 7 bases lining up with TRBD1. CDR3 length: 14 residues. Germline assignment: CDR1 SNHLY and CDR2 FYNNEI. After removal of 8 bases from V and 6 bases from J, the junction contained 10 bases not matched to a gene. The CDR3, as DNA: TGTGCCAGCTCCTCGACAGGGCGGGGTCAGCCCCAGCATTTT. It translates to CASSSTGRGQPQHF.

The sample holds many counts of this clonotype. The V gene is TRBV6-1, the J gene TRBJ1-2, with 8 bases aligning to TRBD1. This CDR3 comprises 15 residues. Germline CDR1 and CDR2: MNHNS and SASEGT. Trimming at V came to 6 bases and at J to 2 bases, leaving 8 bases not matched to a gene. The CDR3 DNA is TGTGCCAGCAGACCTGGACAGGGTCGGAACTATGGCTACACCTTC. It encodes CASRPGQGRNYGYTF.

As regards this clonotype: No conserved phenylalanine or tryptophan is present at the end of the CDR3, so a read error is the likely explanation. CDR3 sequence reads: CASRETGGIYGYTL. CDR3 in DNA: TGTGCCAGCAGGGAGACAGGGGGCATCTATGGCTACACCCTC. This sequence joins TRBV4-2 and TRBJ1-2; 10 bases agree with TRBD1. Trimming removed 6 bases from V and 4 bases from J; junction bases left unmatched: 5. The CDR3 totals 14 residues. Germline CDR1 and CDR2: LGHNA and YNFKEQ.

This clonotype has just a few counts. CDR3 coding DNA: TGTGCCAGCAGCCGTGTCCCTAGCGGAACCAGCACAGATACGCAGTATTTT. Its translation: CASSRVPSGTSTDTQYF. The chain is built from TRBV7-2 and TRBJ2-3, with TRBD2 identical over 7 bases. After removal of 5 bases from V and 0 bases from J, the junction contained 11 bases not matched to a gene. Germline V CDR1 and CDR2: SGHTA, FQGNSA. This CDR3 contains 17 residues.

This clonotype was found a few times. This sequence joins TRBV12-3 or TRBV12-4 and TRBJ2-4; D is possibly TRBD2 (6 bases). This CDR3 is built from 16 residues. V was shortened by 6 bases and J by 2 bases, with 17 bases between the two germline ends. CDR3 sequence (DNA): TGTGCCAGCAGCCCTGTCCGGGAGCTCTCCAAAAACATTCAGTACTTC. Its translation is CASSPVRELSKNIQYF.

As for this clonotype: This may be a read error: a much more frequent sequence differs by one nucleotide. V and J are TRBV12-3 or TRBV12-4 and TRBJ2-7, with D perhaps TRBD1 or TRBD2 (6 bases each). Trimming took 8 bases from V and 3 from J, leaving 14 bases between them. This CDR3 is 13 amino acids long. CDR3 in amino acids: CASRGTKIYEQYF. DNA for the CDR3: TGTGCCAGCCGCGGGACAAAGATCTACGAGCAGTACTTC.

On this clonotype itself: The junction departs from germline at one end; a sequencing error may be responsible. V and J are TRBV6-2 or TRBV6-3 and TRBJ1-5, with 10 bases that match TRBD1. Germline assignment: CDR1 MNHEY and CDR2 SVGEGT. CDR3 length: 15 amino acids. In nucleotides, the CDR3 is TGTGCCGGCAGCTTGACAGGGGGCGGAAATCAGCCCCAGCATTTT. Translation: CAGSLTGGGNQPQHF.

This clonotype was recorded many times. CDR3 region: CASSPGTVQETQYF. CDR3 DNA: TGTGCCAGCTCACCCGGGACAGTACAAGAGACCCAGTACTTC. The chain joins TRBV18 to TRBJ2-5, with 7 bases matching TRBD1. J lost 2 bases, V lost 3 bases, and 3 bases had no gene match. The CDR3 is 14 amino acids. Germline CDR1 reads KGHSH; CDR2 reads LQKENI.

The rearrangement joins TRBV15 to TRBJ2-3; the match to TRBD2 covers 16 bases. The V segment lost 3 bases and the J segment 6 bases; nucleotides outside the gene matches: 3. Germline CDR1 reads LNHNV; CDR2 reads YYDKDF (reference sequence). This CDR3 contains 16 residues. The CDR3 DNA sequence: TGTGCCACCAGCAGGGGACTAGCGGGGGGGCCGGATACGCAGTATTTT. As protein: CATSRGLAGGPDTQYF.

The V gene is TRBV19, the J gene TRBJ2-7; D is unclear. V lost 7 bases, J lost 3 bases, and 31 bases lay in between. There are 19 residues in the CDR3. CDR1 is LNHDA, CDR2 SQIVND, per germline (reference sequence). CDR3 sequence: CASTPTPSGVPASFYEQYF. The CDR3 DNA sequence: TGTGCCAGTACTCCAACCCCATCGGGCGTCCCTGCTTCCTTCTACGAGCAGTACTTC.

This clonotype was seen a few times. This chain's CDR3 is CASSQGTGPNEQFF. The CDR3 coding sequence is TGTGCCAGCAGCCAAGGGACAGGCCCCAATGAGCAGTTCTTC. The chain links TRBV7-9 to TRBJ2-1, with TRBD1 matching over 8 bases. The CDR3 length is 14 residues. Trimming took 5 bases from V and 6 from J; bases not matched to a gene: 6. Germline CDR1 reads SEHNR; CDR2 reads FQNEAQ (reference sequence).

The chain employs TRBV7-2 and TRBJ2-3; D is ambiguous. V lost 4 bases to trimming and J lost 3 bases, with 8 bases between them. The CDR3 extends over 13 amino acids. Germline CDR1 is SGHTA and CDR2 is FQGNSA. For the CDR3, the DNA is TGTGCCAGCAGCTCCCCACCGACAGATACGCAGTATTTT. Translating it yields CASSSPPTDTQYF.

This clonotype was seen ten or more times. V gene TRBV7-8 combines with J gene TRBJ2-7; D perhaps matches TRBD2 (5 bases). Germline CDR1 and CDR2: SGHVS and FQNEAQ. CDR3 length equals 16 residues. V was cut by 3 bases and J by 0 bases, with 15 bases left in between. CDR3 region: CASSLRKAASSYEQYF. For the CDR3, the DNA is TGTGCCAGCAGCTTGAGAAAAGCGGCGAGCTCCTACGAGCAGTACTTC.

This clonotype was counted many times. Here the CDR3 DNA reads TGTGCCAGCAGCCGAAAAAGGTACTCTGGAAACACCATATATTTT. It encodes CASSRKRYSGNTIYF. V is TRBV3-1 and J is TRBJ1-3, with unresolved D. Germline values: CDR1 LGHDT, CDR2 YNNKEL (reference sequence). CDR3 length equals 15 residues. Trimming took 4 bases from V and 0 from J, leaving 10 bases between them.

The chain recombines TRBV6-2 or TRBV6-3 with TRBJ2-5; D remains unclear. Germline CDR1 is MNHEY and CDR2 is SVGEGT. V was shortened by 0 bases and J by 3 bases, with 11 bases between the two germline ends. The CDR3 is made up of 15 amino acids. DNA for the CDR3: TGTGCCAGCAGTTACTCGACTGGTGACAAAGAGACCCAGTACTTC. It is translated as CASSYSTGDKETQYF.

V and J are TRBV7-9 and TRBJ1-1; D ambiguous. Germline CDR1 reads SEHNR; CDR2 reads FQNEAQ (reference sequence). The CDR3 contains 13 residues. Deletions cut 1 base from V and 6 bases from J, with 9 bases between. CDR3 bases: TGTGCCAGCAGCTTAGGCCCAGGCCCTGAAGCTTTCTTT. This gives the protein CASSLGPGPEAFF.

The chain joins TRBV19 to TRBJ1-2, with a possible D match to TRBD1 (6 bases). In germline, CDR1 is LNHDA, CDR2 SQIVND (reference sequence). Between the trimmed V and J ends, which lost 9 bases and 5 bases, there was a span of 22 bases. The CDR3 spans 15 residues. CDR3 bases: TGTGCCAGCCAGGAAAGGCAGGGGAATACATATGGCTACACCTTC. This encodes CASQERQGNTYGYTF.

There are many counts of this clonotype. V and J are TRBV18 and TRBJ2-5; D is ambiguous. V dropped 6 bases and J dropped 8 bases, with 10 bases sitting between them. The germline CDR1 and CDR2 sequences are KGHSH and LQKENI. The CDR3 spans 11 residues. The CDR3 DNA reads as TGTGCCAGCTCCTCTAAGGAAACCCAGTACTTC. It is translated as CASSSKETQYF.

A single count supports this clonotype. V gene TRBV29-1 combines with J gene TRBJ2-6; 7 bases map to TRBD1. The V and J ends lost 0 bases and 0 bases, in that order; junction bases with no gene match: 8. CDR3 length: 18 amino acids. Germline CDR1 reads SQVTM; CDR2 reads ANQGSEA. As DNA, the CDR3 is TGCAGCGTTGAAGATCAATGGACAGGCCTCTCTGGGGCCAACGTCCTGACTTTC. Translation gives CSVEDQWTGLSGANVLTF.